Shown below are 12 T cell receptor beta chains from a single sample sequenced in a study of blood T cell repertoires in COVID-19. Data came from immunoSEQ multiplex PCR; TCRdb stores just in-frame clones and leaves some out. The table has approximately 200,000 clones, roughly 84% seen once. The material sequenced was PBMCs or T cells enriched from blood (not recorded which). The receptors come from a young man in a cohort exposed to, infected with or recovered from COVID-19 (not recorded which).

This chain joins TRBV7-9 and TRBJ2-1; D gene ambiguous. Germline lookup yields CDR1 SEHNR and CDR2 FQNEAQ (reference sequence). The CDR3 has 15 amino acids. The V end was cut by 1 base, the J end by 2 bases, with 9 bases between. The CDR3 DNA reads TGTGCCAGCAGCTTAGTACCACAGACCTACAATGAGCAGTTCTTC. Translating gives CASSLVPQTYNEQFF. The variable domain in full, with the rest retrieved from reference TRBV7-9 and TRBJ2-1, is DTGVSQNPRHKITKRGQNVTFRCDPISEHNRLYWYRQTLGQGPEFLTYFQNEAQLEKSRLLSDRFSAERPKGSFSTLEIQRTEQGDSAMYLCASSLVPQTYNEQFFGPGTRLTVL.

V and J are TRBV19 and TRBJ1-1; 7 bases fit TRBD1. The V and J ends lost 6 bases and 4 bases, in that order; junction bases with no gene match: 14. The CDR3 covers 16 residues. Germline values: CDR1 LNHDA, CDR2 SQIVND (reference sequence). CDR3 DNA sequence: TGTGCCAGTAGCCAATTTTTACCCCCAGGGGGCACTGAAGCTTTCTTT. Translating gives CASSQFLPPGGTEAFF.

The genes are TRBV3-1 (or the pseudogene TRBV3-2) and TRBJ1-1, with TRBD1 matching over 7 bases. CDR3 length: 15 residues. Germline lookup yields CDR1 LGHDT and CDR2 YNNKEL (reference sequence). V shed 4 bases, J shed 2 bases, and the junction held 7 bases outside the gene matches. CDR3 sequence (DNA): TGTGCCAGCAGCCTACAACAGGGGATCAACACTGAAGCTTTCTTT. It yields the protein CASSLQQGINTEAFF.

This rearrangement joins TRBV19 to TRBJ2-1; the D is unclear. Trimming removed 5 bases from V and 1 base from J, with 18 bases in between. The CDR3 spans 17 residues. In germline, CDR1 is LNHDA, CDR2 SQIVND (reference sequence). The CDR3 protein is CASSPDWSRGSYNEQFF. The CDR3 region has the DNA TGTGCCAGTAGTCCCGACTGGTCCCGTGGGTCCTACAATGAGCAGTTCTTC.

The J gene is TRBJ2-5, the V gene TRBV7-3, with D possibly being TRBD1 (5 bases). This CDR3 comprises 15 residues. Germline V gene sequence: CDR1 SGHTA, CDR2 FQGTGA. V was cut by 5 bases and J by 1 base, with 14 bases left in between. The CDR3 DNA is TGTGCCAGCAGCCCGACACAGGCGCGCCAAGAGACCCAGTACTTC. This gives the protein CASSPTQARQETQYF.

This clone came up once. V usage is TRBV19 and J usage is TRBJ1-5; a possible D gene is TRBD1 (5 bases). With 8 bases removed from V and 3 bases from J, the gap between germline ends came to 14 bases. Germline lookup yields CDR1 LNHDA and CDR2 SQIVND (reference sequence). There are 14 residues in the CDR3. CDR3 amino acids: CASRRQGDNQPQHF. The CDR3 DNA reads TGTGCCAGTCGACGGCAGGGCGACAATCAGCCCCAGCATTTT.

DNA for the CDR3: TGTGCCAGCAGTTACGGCAGGCGGCGGGGCGGGGAGCTGTTTTTT. This encodes CASSYGRRRGGELFF. The chain is built from TRBV6-5 and TRBJ2-2; possibly TRBD2 for D (6 bases). Germline V gives CDR1 MNHEY, CDR2 SVGAGI. This CDR3 region has 15 residues. Trimming cost V 2 bases and J 7 bases, with 14 bases left between them.

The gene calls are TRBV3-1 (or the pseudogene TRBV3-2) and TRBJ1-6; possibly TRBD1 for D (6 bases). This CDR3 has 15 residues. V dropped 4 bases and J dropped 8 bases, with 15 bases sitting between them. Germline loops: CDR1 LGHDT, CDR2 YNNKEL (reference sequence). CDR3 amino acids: CASSRKQGMDSPLHF. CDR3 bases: TGTGCCAGCAGCCGGAAACAGGGCATGGATTCACCCCTCCACTTT.

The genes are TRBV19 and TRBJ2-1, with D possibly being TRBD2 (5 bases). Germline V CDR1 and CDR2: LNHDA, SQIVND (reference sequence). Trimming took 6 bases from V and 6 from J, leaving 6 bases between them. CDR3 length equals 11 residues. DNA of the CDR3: TGTGCCAGTAGGAGGGCCAATGAGCAGTTCTTC. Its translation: CASRRANEQFF.

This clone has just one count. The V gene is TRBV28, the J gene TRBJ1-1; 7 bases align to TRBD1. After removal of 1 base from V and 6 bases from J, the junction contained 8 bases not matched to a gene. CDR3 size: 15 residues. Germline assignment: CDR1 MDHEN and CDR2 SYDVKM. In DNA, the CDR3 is TGTGCCAGCAGTTTATCGGCAGGGGGGTTCGCTGAAGCTTTCTTT. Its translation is CASSLSAGGFAEAFF.

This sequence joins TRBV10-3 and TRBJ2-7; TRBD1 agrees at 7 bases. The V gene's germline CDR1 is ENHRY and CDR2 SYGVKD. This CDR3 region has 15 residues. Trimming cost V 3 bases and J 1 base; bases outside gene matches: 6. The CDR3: CAISDSTGTSYEQYF. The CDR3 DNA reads TGTGCCATCAGTGATTCGACAGGGACATCCTACGAGCAGTACTTC.

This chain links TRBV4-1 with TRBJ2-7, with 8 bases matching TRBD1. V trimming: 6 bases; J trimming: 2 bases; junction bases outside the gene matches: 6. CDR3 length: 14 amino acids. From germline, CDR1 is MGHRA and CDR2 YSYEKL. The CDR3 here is CASRAQGQAYEQYF. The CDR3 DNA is TGCGCCAGCAGGGCTCAGGGACAGGCCTACGAGCAGTACTTC.